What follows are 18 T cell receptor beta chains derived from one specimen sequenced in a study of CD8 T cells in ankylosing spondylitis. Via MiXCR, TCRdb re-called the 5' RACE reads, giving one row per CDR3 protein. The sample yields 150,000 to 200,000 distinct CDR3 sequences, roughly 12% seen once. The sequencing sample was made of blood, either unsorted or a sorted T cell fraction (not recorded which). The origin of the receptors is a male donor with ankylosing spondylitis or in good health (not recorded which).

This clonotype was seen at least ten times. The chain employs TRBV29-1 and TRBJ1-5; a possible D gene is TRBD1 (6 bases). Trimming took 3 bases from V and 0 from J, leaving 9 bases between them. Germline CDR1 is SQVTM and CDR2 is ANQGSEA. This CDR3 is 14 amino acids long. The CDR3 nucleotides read TGCAGCGTTGACGAGGGGGGTAGCAATCAGCCCCAGCATTTT. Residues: CSVDEGGSNQPQHF.

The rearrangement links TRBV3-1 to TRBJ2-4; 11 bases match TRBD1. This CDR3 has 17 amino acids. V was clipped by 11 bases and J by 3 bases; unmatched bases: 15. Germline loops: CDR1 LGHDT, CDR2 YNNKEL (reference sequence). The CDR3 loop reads CACTPRTGGWGKNIQYF. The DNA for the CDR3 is TGTGCCTGCACCCCGCGGACAGGGGGCTGGGGCAAAAACATTCAGTACTTC. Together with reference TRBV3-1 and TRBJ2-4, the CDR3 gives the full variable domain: DTAVSQTPKYLVTQMGNDKSIKCEQNLGHDTMYWYKQDSKKFLKIMFSYNNKELIINETVPNRFSPKSPDKAHLNLHINSLELGDSAVYFCACTPRTGGWGKNIQYFGAGTRLSVL.

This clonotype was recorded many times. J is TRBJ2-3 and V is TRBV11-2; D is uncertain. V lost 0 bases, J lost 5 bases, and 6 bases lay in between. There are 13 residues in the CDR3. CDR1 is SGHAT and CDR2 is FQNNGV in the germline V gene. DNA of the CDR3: TGTGCCAGCAGCTTAGAACGGGTAGATACGCAGTATTTT. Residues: CASSLERVDTQYF.

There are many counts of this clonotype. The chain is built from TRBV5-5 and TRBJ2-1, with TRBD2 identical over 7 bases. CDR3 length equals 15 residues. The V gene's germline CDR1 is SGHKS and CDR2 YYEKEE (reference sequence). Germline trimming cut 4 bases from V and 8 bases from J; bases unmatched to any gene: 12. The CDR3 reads CASSPSRGSNYEQFF. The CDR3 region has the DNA TGTGCCAGCAGCCCTTCTCGCGGGAGTAACTATGAGCAGTTCTTC.

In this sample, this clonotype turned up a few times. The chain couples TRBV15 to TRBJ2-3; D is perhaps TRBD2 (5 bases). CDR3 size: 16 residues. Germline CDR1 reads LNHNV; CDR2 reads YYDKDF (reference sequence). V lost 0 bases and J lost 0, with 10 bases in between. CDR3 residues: CATSRDSGSSTDTQYF. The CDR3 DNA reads TGTGCCACCAGCAGAGATTCGGGGAGTAGCACAGATACGCAGTATTTT.

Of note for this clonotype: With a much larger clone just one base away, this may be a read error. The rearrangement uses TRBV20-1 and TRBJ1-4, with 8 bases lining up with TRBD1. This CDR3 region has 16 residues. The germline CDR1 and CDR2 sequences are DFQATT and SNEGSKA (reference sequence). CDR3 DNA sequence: TGCTGTGCCTCGGACAGGGAAGCTGCAACTAATGAAAAACTGTTTTTT. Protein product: CCASDREAATNEKLFF.

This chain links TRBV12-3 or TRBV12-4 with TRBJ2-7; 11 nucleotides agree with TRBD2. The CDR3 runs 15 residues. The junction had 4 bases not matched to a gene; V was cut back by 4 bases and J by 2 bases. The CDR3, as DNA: TGTGCCAGCAGTTGGGGACTAGCGGTAACCTACGAGCAGTACTTC. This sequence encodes CASSWGLAVTYEQYF.

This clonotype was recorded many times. The CDR3 region has the DNA TGTGCCAGTAGTTCGGACAGACTCGAAAAACTGTTTTTT. It encodes CASSSDRLEKLFF. The chain joins TRBV19 to TRBJ1-4, with a weak D call TRBD1 (6 bases). Per the germline V gene, CDR1 is LNHDA and CDR2 is SQIVND (reference sequence). Trimming removed 5 bases from V and 8 bases from J, with 12 bases in between. The CDR3 is 13 residues long.

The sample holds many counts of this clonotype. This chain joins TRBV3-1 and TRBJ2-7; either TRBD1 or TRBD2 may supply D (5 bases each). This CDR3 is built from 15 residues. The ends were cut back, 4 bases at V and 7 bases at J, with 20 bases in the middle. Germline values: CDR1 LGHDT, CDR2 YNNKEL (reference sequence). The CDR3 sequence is CASSPPGPLGGEQYF. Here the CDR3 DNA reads TGTGCCAGCAGCCCTCCGGGACCCCTTGGAGGAGAGCAGTACTTC.

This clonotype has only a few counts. This chain's CDR3 is CASSQGGGSYNEQFF. In nucleotides, the CDR3 is TGTGCCAGCAGCCAAGGAGGGGGGTCCTACAATGAGCAGTTCTTC. The gene calls are TRBV3-1 and TRBJ2-1, with D possibly being TRBD1 or TRBD2 (6 bases each). With 1 base removed from V and 1 base from J, the gap between germline ends came to 8 bases. The CDR3 runs to 15 residues. Germline CDR1 and CDR2: LGHDT and YNNKEL (reference sequence).

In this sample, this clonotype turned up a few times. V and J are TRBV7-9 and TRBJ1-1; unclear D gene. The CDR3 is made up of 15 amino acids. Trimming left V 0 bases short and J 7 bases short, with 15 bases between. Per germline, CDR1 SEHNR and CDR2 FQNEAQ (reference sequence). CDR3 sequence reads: CASSLAGRSSNEAFF. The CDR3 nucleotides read TGTGCCAGCAGCTTAGCTGGGAGAAGCTCCAATGAAGCTTTCTTT.

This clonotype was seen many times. CDR3 bases: TGCGCCAGCAGCCTTTCCCTTGGCGCTGGGGCCAACGTCCTGACTTTC. This gives the protein CASSLSLGAGANVLTF. The rearrangement joins TRBV5-1 to TRBJ2-6; D is uncertain. The CDR3 runs 16 residues. Trimming stripped 4 bases from V and 2 bases from J, with 13 bases between. Germline V gene sequence: CDR1 SGHRS, CDR2 YFSETQ.

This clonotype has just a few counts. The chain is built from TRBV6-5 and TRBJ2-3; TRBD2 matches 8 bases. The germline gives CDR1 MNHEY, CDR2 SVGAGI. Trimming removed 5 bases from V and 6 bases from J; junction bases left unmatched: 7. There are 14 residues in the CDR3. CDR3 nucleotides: TGTGCCAGCAGTCCGGGACTAGTCCCCGATACGCAGTATTTT. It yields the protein CASSPGLVPDTQYF.

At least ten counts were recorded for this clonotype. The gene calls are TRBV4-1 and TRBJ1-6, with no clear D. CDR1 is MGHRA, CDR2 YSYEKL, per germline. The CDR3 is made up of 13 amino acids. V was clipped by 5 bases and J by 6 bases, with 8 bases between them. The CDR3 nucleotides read TGCGCCAGCAGCTCTCAGGTTAATTCACCCCTCCACTTT. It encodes CASSSQVNSPLHF.

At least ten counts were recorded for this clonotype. The DNA for the CDR3 is TGCGCCAGCAGCATGGGACGCCCCTCGGATGAGCAGTTCTTC. It codes for CASSMGRPSDEQFF. The chain links TRBV5-1 to TRBJ2-1, with D possibly called TRBD1 or TRBD2 (5 bases each). Germline V gene lookup returns CDR1 SGHRS and CDR2 YFSETQ. The CDR3 runs to 14 residues. Trimming removed 4 bases from V and 8 bases from J, with 16 bases in between. Complete variable domain (other parts from reference TRBV5-1 and TRBJ2-1): KAGVTQTPRYLIKTRGQQVTLSCSPISGHRSVSWYQQTPGQGLQFLFEYFSETQRNKGNFPGRFSGRQFSNSRSEMNVSTLELGDSALYLCASSMGRPSDEQFFGPGTRLTVL.

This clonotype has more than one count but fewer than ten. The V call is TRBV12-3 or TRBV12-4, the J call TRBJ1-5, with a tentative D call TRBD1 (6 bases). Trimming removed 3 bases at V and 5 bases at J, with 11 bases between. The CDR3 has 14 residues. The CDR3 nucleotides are TGTGCCAGCAGTTTTAGCGGACAGTATCAGCCCCAGCATTTT. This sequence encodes CASSFSGQYQPQHF.

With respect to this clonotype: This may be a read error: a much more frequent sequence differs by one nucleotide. The DNA of the CDR3 is TGTGCCAACAGCTTAGGGGGGGGCCGCACAGATACGCAGTATTTT. Amino acids: CANSLGGGRTDTQYF. The rearrangement links TRBV7-8 to TRBJ2-3, with D possibly TRBD2 on 7 matching bases. The germline CDR1 and CDR2 sequences are SGHVS and FQNEAQ. This CDR3 is 15 amino acids long.

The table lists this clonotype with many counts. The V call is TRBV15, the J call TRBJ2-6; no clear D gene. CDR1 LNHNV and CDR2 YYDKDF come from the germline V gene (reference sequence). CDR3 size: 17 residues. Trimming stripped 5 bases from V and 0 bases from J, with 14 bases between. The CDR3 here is CATSRPRVSSGANVLTF. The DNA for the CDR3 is TGTGCCACCAGCCGCCCAAGGGTATCCTCTGGGGCCAACGTCCTGACTTTC.